A single sample is the source of the 11 T cell receptor beta chains below, sequenced in a study of shared clonotypes between healthy human individuals. Sequencing used immunoSEQ multiplex PCR; TCRdb keeps in-frame clones, though not all of them. Seen here are 950,000 to 1,100,000 clones, approximately 68% observed once, and the top ten hold over 1.3%. The sample consisted of memory CD4+ T cells sorted from blood. Regarding subset: CD45RA-negative fraction. The receptors shown here come from a man aged 18 to 30 in good health.

The rearrangement links TRBV5-4 to TRBJ2-7; TRBD2 agrees at 8 bases. This CDR3 is built from 14 residues. The J segment lost 0 bases and the V segment lost 3 bases, leaving 2 bases of the junction unmatched. CDR1 is SGHNT, CDR2 YYREEE, per germline (reference sequence). CDR3 sequence (DNA): TGTGCCAGCAGCTCGGGGGGGAGCTCCTACGAGCAGTACTTC. It yields the protein CASSSGGSSYEQYF.

This chain joins TRBV14 and TRBJ1-1; D gene ambiguous. CDR3 size: 13 residues. CDR1 is SGHDN and CDR2 is FVKESK in the germline V gene. V dropped 4 bases and J dropped 1 base, with 7 bases sitting between them. For the CDR3, the DNA is TGTGCCAGCAGCCTAGACCGGAACACTGAAGCTTTCTTT. This gives the protein CASSLDRNTEAFF.

This clone has at least ten counts. V is TRBV7-9 and J is TRBJ2-3; D ambiguous. The CDR3 spans 13 residues. The V and J ends lost 5 bases and 3 bases respectively, with 9 bases between them. Germline V gene data show CDR1 as SEHNR and CDR2 as FQNEAQ (reference sequence). Written as DNA, the CDR3 is TGTGCCAGCAGCCCATTAAATACAGATACGCAGTATTTT. Encoded protein: CASSPLNTDTQYF. Full variable domain (outside the CDR3, taken from reference TRBV7-9 and TRBJ2-3): DTGVSQNPRHKITKRGQNVTFRCDPISEHNRLYWYRQTLGQGPEFLTYFQNEAQLEKSRLLSDRFSAERPKGSFSTLEIQRTEQGDSAMYLCASSPLNTDTQYFGPGTRLTVL.

This clone was found a few times. This CDR3 is also generated by other DNA sequences in the sample. This rearrangement joins TRBV5-1 to TRBJ1-6; D ambiguous. The CDR3 contains 14 residues. The germline gives CDR1 SGHRS, CDR2 YFSETQ. The germline V and J ends were trimmed by 0 bases and 5 bases, with 6 bases remaining between them. CDR3 nucleotide sequence: TGCGCCAGCAGCTTGGTGGGCGATAATTCACCCCTCCACTTT. It codes for CASSLVGDNSPLHF.

This clone was detected a few times. The chain links TRBV28 to TRBJ2-7; D might be TRBD1 (5 bases). CDR3 length: 13 amino acids. V was clipped by 5 bases and J by 7 bases, with 15 bases between them. CDR1 MDHEN and CDR2 SYDVKM come from the germline V gene. CDR3 nucleotides: TGTGCCAGCAGTGACAGCCTGACGTGGGAGCAGTACTTC. Its translation is CASSDSLTWEQYF.

This clone was seen a handful of times. Written as DNA, the CDR3 is TGTGCCAGCAGTGAGAGTGGCAGCAAATATCAGCCCCAGCATTTT. Translation gives CASSESGSKYQPQHF. The chain couples TRBV2 to TRBJ1-5, with no clear D. This CDR3 region has 15 residues. Germline assignment: CDR1 SNHLY and CDR2 FYNNEI. V lost 3 bases and J lost 5, with 14 bases in between.

This clone was seen ten or more times. The same CDR3 arises from other DNA sequences in this sample as well. The chain carries TRBV11-2 and TRBJ2-7; 9 bases are shared with TRBD1. The CDR3 runs 13 residues. With V trimmed by 4 bases and J by 6 bases, 4 bases remained unmatched. Germline assignment: CDR1 SGHAT and CDR2 FQNNGV. The DNA for the CDR3 is TGTGCCAGCAGCTCAGACAGGGGGGGCGAGCAGTACTTC. The encoded protein is CASSSDRGGEQYF.

Points on this clone: At one end, the junction sequence differs from germline, possibly due to a read error. V gene TRBV13 combines with J gene TRBJ1-1, with 7 bases fitting TRBD1. Germline CDR1 reads PRHDT; CDR2 reads FYEKMQ (reference sequence). The CDR3 runs to 13 residues. The chain's CDR3 is CATRTGVQTGAFF. CDR3 sequence (DNA): TGTGCCACCCGAACAGGGGTTCAGACTGGAGCTTTCTTT.

J is TRBJ2-7 and V is TRBV7-2; TRBD1 or TRBD2 may be the D gene (5 bases each). This CDR3 region has 15 residues. The germline V and J ends were trimmed by 5 bases and 0 bases, with 14 bases remaining between them. CDR1 is SGHTA, CDR2 FQGNSA, per germline. The CDR3 here is CASSPRDAGSYEQYF. CDR3 nucleotides: TGTGCCAGCAGCCCCCGGGACGCCGGCTCCTACGAGCAGTACTTC.

Comment on this clone: One end of the junction varies from germline; a read error may be responsible. The chain combines TRBV28 with TRBJ1-2, with 8 bases lining up with TRBD1. In germline, CDR1 is MDHEN, CDR2 SYDVKM. The CDR3 extends over 16 amino acids. In DNA form, the CDR3 reads TGTGCCAGCAGATTATTCGGGACAGGAGCTAACTATGGCTACACCTTC. This translates into CASRLFGTGANYGYTF.

This chain uses TRBV27 with TRBJ2-7; tentative D call: TRBD1 (6 bases). Germline lookup yields CDR1 MNHEY and CDR2 SMNVEV (reference sequence). CDR3 length: 15 amino acids. Trimming cost V 3 bases and J 5 bases, with 17 bases left between them. Here the CDR3 DNA reads TGTGCCAGCAGTTTCAGCCAGGGGATAGTGGACGAGCAGTACTTC. Its protein product is CASSFSQGIVDEQYF.